This T cell receptor (beta chain) was sequenced for a study of shared clonotypes between healthy human individuals. PCR replicates performed on unsorted PBMC used approximately 300 ng DNA, 29,000 or so T cell genomes. Libraries were prepared by immunoSEQ multiplex PCR; TCRdb keeps only in-frame clonotypes and omits some of them. The repertoire includes about 600,000 clones, roughly 79% of them detected once, and around 12% sits in the top ten. As to this clone: Its antigen is undetermined.

The CDR3 has 13 residues. CDR1 and CDR2 (germline): SGHTA, FQGTGA. Trimming pared 0 bases from V and 9 bases from J, leaving 11 bases between. Study-level findings and limits: The authors expected sequencing depth to affect clonotype sharing among donors.

Study donors comprised healthy, HIV-negative adults devoid of recent acute infection or vaccination. The sample taken for sequencing was PBMCs. This TCR was recovered from a woman aged 40 to 50 in good health. Some clones in this sample may be carry-over from other donors' samples. V and J are TRBV7-3 and TRBJ2-5; D gene ambiguous. The CDR3 sequence: CASSLTLTASQYF. The CDR3 DNA sequence: TGTGCCAGCAGCTTAACCCTCACCGCGTCCCAGTACTTC.